Listed below are T cell receptor beta chains from one sample, sequenced in a study of T-cell memory formation after mild COVID-19. TCRdb reprocessed the 5' RACE reads via MiXCR and lists one record per CDR3 protein. Among 200,000 to 300,000 distinct CDR3 sequences listed, about a sixth were seen once. The specimen was PBMCs or a T cell subset sorted from them (not recorded which). The receptors shown here come from a man younger than 35 who had mild COVID-19 (a few samples of this study predate the infection). Cell type and time point are not known. The CDR3 runs from the conserved cysteine through the conserved F or W. A D gene is named only where the DNA matches it firmly. Where a row states a size, it is once, few, many or the class of an expanded clone; other rows omit it.

v_gene,j_gene,d_gene,abundance,CDR3aa,CDR3nt
TRBV5-1,TRBJ2-5,.,.,CASSPGRAETQYF,TGCGCCAGCAGCCCGGGCAGGGCAGAGACCCAGTACTTC
TRBV28,TRBJ2-3,.,few,CASSTLGISADTQYF,TGTGCCAGCAGCACACTAGGTATAAGCGCAGATACGCAGTATTTT
TRBV6-5,TRBJ2-3,TRBD2,.,CASSHRLAEGEDTQYF,TGTGCCAGCAGCCACAGACTAGCGGAAGGAGAAGATACGCAGTATTTT
TRBV4-3,TRBJ1-6,TRBD1,.,CASSPTPTGDNSPLHF,TGCGCCAGCAGCCCCACCCCGACAGGGGATAATTCACCCCTCCACTTT
TRBV7-9,TRBJ2-7,.,.,CASRANPGEQYF,TGTGCCAGCAGGGCCAATCCGGGGGAGCAGTACTTC
TRBV20-1,TRBJ2-7,.,many,CSASWQTGEQYF,TGCAGTGCTAGCTGGCAAACCGGCGAGCAGTACTTC
TRBV12-3/TRBV12-4,TRBJ1-1,.,.,CASSRTVTEAFF,TGTGCCAGCAGTAGGACAGTCACTGAAGCTTTCTTT
TRBV7-2,TRBJ1-2,.,.,CASSLKTGVYGYTF,TGTGCCAGCAGCTTAAAGACAGGTGTCTATGGCTACACCTTC
TRBV6-5,TRBJ1-4,.,.,CASSSYGREKLFF,TGTGCCAGCAGTTCTTACGGAAGAGAAAAACTGTTTTTT
TRBV7-2,TRBJ1-1,.,.,CASSFGRVEAFF,TGTGCCAGCAGCTTCGGCAGGGTTGAAGCTTTCTTT
TRBV2,TRBJ2-1,.,.,CASSERGGWEQFF,TGTGCCAGCAGTGAGAGAGGAGGTTGGGAGCAGTTCTTC
TRBV4-3,TRBJ1-1,.,few,CASSHLDRDTEAFF,TGCGCCAGCAGCCACCTTGACAGAGACACTGAAGCTTTCTTT
TRBV5-1,TRBJ2-2,TRBD1,.,CASSVPGGTGELFF,TGCGCCAGCAGCGTACCAGGGGGAACCGGGGAGCTGTTTTTT